The entry below gives a single TCR beta chain sequence along with its context. Its antigen remains unidentified. This sample stems from a study of beta chain features in type 1 diabetes. The entirety of the isolated RNA underwent reverse transcription, so expressed TCRB transcripts were sequenced. Sequenced by immunoSEQ multiplex PCR; TCRdb stores in-frame clones only, minus some. The sample lists about 230,000 clones; about 10% were seen once. Germline V gives CDR1 MNHNY, CDR2 SVGAGI (reference sequence). The CDR3 extends over 15 amino acids. After removal of 2 bases from V and 7 bases from J, the junction contained 3 bases not matched to a gene. Regarding the study as a whole: Over-representation of high TCR-expressing cells was a possible consequence of cDNA sequencing.

The clonotype originates from a woman aged 18-29 years in good health. This chain connects TRBV6-6 to TRBJ2-1, with 12 bases aligning to TRBD2. Material for sequencing was naive CD4+ T cells from blood. DNA for the CDR3: TGTGCCAGCAGTTACGGGACTAGCGGGTTAAATGAGCAGTTCTTC. This gives the protein CASSYGTSGLNEQFF.